The 27 T cell receptor beta chains below come from one sample, sequenced in a study of OX40 agonist ivuxolimab in advanced cancers. Clones were sequenced by immunoSEQ multiplex PCR, and TCRdb holds only the in-frame ones, with some missing. The repertoire holds approximately 94,000 clones, with around four fifths as singletons. This specimen was CD4+ or CD8+ T cells sorted from blood, taken in a trial of the OX40 agonist ivuxolimab. The source is an adult with an advanced solid tumor such as melanoma, head and neck, liver or kidney cancer.

The chain recombines TRBV9 with TRBJ1-1, with D possibly being TRBD1 (6 bases). This CDR3 has 15 amino acids. The V end lost 0 bases, the J end lost 8 bases, and 17 bases lay between the germline ends. Germline CDR1 reads SGDLS; CDR2 reads YYNGEE. This CDR3 reads CASSVDNFRGAEAFF. The CDR3 DNA reads TGTGCCAGCAGCGTAGACAATTTTAGGGGGGCAGAAGCTTTCTTT.

This chain joins TRBV6-5 and TRBJ2-7; 8 bases agree with TRBD2. J was trimmed by 2 bases and V by 5 bases; bases with no gene match: 8. The CDR3 covers 15 residues. The germline V gene encodes CDR1 MNHEY and CDR2 SVGAGI. The CDR3 loop reads CASSPTGGVPYEQYF. DNA for the CDR3: TGTGCCAGCAGTCCGACGGGGGGGGTCCCCTACGAGCAGTACTTC.

This clone was observed a single time. The J gene is TRBJ1-6, the V gene TRBV7-8, with D tentatively TRBD1 (5 bases). The V end lost 2 bases, the J end lost 11 bases, and 13 bases lay between the germline ends. The V gene's germline CDR1 is SGHVS and CDR2 FQNEAQ. CDR3 length equals 14 residues. CDR3 amino acids: CASSLTVLGAPLHF. The DNA for the CDR3 is TGTGCCAGCAGCTTAACTGTCTTGGGGGCACCCCTCCACTTT.

The chain recombines TRBV5-5 with TRBJ1-2; weak D call: TRBD1 (6 bases). Trimming pared 3 bases from V and 5 bases from J, leaving 23 bases between. The V gene's germline CDR1 is SGHKS and CDR2 YYEKEE (reference sequence). The CDR3 consists of 17 residues. The CDR3 region has the DNA TGTGCCAGCAGCTCCCAGGAAGGGGGACTTTTAGGATATGGCTACACCTTC. Its protein is CASSSQEGGLLGYGYTF. The full variable domain, its missing parts supplied by reference TRBV5-5 and TRBJ1-2, is DAGVTQSPTHLIKTRGQQVTLRCSPISGHKSVSWYQQVLGQGPQFIFQYYEKEERGRGNFPDRFSARQFPNYSSELNVNALLLGDSALYLCASSSQEGGLLGYGYTFGSGTRLTVV.

V and J are TRBV6-1 and TRBJ2-7; D gene ambiguous. Trimming cost V 0 bases and J 0 bases, with 9 bases left between them. There are 15 residues in the CDR3. Per the germline V gene, CDR1 is MNHNS and CDR2 is SASEGT. The CDR3 DNA reads as TGTGCCAGCAGTGAAGCCGGTGCAGCCTCCTACGAGCAGTACTTC. It codes for CASSEAGAASYEQYF.

The gene calls are TRBV28 and TRBJ2-5, with unresolved D. CDR3 length: 13 amino acids. From germline, CDR1 is MDHEN and CDR2 SYDVKM. V dropped 3 bases and J dropped 5 bases, with 10 bases sitting between them. The CDR3 DNA follows: TGTGCCAGCAGTTTCTCTTTCAGCGAGACCCAGTACTTC. Translated: CASSFSFSETQYF.

V is TRBV6-5 and J is TRBJ1-6; no definite D call. CDR3 size: 14 residues. Deletions cut 5 bases from V and 2 bases from J, with 7 bases between. Looked up from germline, CDR1 is MNHEY and CDR2 is SVGAGI. CDR3: CASSQTPYNSPLHF. CDR3 nucleotides: TGTGCCAGCAGTCAGACACCCTATAATTCACCCCTCCACTTT.

This clone was picked up a small number of times. CDR3 region: CASSLRSSLQKNTGELFF. CDR3 in DNA: TGTGCCAGCAGCTTGCGATCGTCGCTCCAGAAAAACACCGGGGAGCTGTTTTTT. The chain recombines TRBV5-6 with TRBJ2-2; unclear D gene. CDR1 and CDR2 from the germline V gene are SGHDT and YYEEEE. Between the trimmed V and J ends, which lost 1 base and 2 bases, there was a span of 18 bases. CDR3 length equals 18 residues.

V is TRBV18 and J is TRBJ1-1; weak D call: TRBD1 (5 bases). The CDR3 is 11 residues long. The germline V and J ends were trimmed by 3 bases and 6 bases, with 5 bases remaining between them. The germline V gene has CDR1 KGHSH and CDR2 LQKENI. The CDR3 sequence is CASSPGPEAFF. Here the CDR3 DNA reads TGTGCCAGCTCACCGGGGCCTGAAGCTTTCTTT.

CDR3 residues: CASSLLPSGDYNEQFF. The CDR3 bases are TGTGCCAGCAGCCTTCTCCCTAGCGGGGACTACAATGAGCAGTTCTTC. V gene TRBV9 combines with J gene TRBJ2-1, with 9 bases matching TRBD2. The germline V gene has CDR1 SGDLS and CDR2 YYNGEE. The CDR3 totals 16 residues. Germline trimming cut 4 bases from V and 3 bases from J; bases unmatched to any gene: 8. Full variable domain (outside the CDR3, taken from reference TRBV9 and TRBJ2-1): DSGVTQTPKHLITATGQRVTLRCSPRSGDLSVYWYQQSLDQGLQFLIQYYNGEERAKGNILERFSAQQFPDLHSELNLSSLELGDSALYFCASSLLPSGDYNEQFFGPGTRLTVL.

The V gene is TRBV7-2, the J gene TRBJ1-1, with D perhaps matching TRBD1 (5 bases). Germline values: CDR1 SGHTA, CDR2 FQGNSA. V lost 8 bases, J lost 1 base, and 17 bases lay in between. The CDR3 sequence is 15 residues long. CDR3 sequence (DNA): TGTGCCAGCCATGTCGGGGGATGGCAGAACACTGAAGCTTTCTTT. It yields the protein CASHVGGWQNTEAFF.

The chain recombines TRBV10-1 with TRBJ2-3, with 10 bases lining up with TRBD1. Germline trimming cut 4 bases from V and 0 bases from J; bases unmatched to any gene: 7. This CDR3 comprises 17 residues. Germline CDR1 reads WNHNN; CDR2 reads SYGVQD (reference sequence). The CDR3 DNA sequence: TGCGCCAGCAGTGTTGGGACAGGGGTTATGAGCACAGATACGCAGTATTTT. This translates into CASSVGTGVMSTDTQYF.

V gene TRBV2 combines with J gene TRBJ2-2, with TRBD1 identical over 8 bases. The germline CDR1 and CDR2 sequences are SNHLY and FYNNEI. This CDR3 contains 13 residues. Trimming at V came to 7 bases and at J to 9 bases, leaving 7 bases not matched to a gene. CDR3 DNA: TGTGCCAGCACCTTGGACAGGGTCCGGGAGCTGTTTTTT. Its translation: CASTLDRVRELFF.

This clone was counted once. This chain connects TRBV5-6 to TRBJ1-2; the match to TRBD1 covers 7 bases. Germline lookup yields CDR1 SGHDT and CDR2 YYEEEE. CDR3 length: 14 residues. V trimming: 3 bases; J trimming: 9 bases; junction bases outside the gene matches: 11. The CDR3, as DNA: TGTGCCAGCAGCTCAACAGGGGATTATGGTAGCTACACCTTC. This encodes CASSSTGDYGSYTF.

The V and J genes are TRBV5-4 and TRBJ2-4; D is tentatively TRBD1 or TRBD2 (6 bases each). The CDR3 has 15 residues. With 2 bases removed from V and 2 bases from J, the gap between germline ends came to 11 bases. Looked up from germline, CDR1 is SGHNT and CDR2 is YYREEE (reference sequence). CDR3 region: CASSLWRGTKNIQYF. CDR3 sequence (DNA): TGTGCCAGCAGCTTATGGAGGGGGACCAAAAACATTCAGTACTTC.

Many counts were recorded for this clone. This chain links TRBV2 with TRBJ1-2; D uncertain. CDR1 and CDR2 from the germline V gene are SNHLY and FYNNEI. The CDR3 is 15 residues long. The V gene lost 5 bases and the J gene lost 8 bases, with 21 bases spanning the gap. CDR3 protein: CASSYHHPSSEGYTF. The CDR3 region has the DNA TGTGCCAGCAGTTACCACCATCCAAGCTCCGAAGGCTACACCTTC. The variable domain in full, completed from reference TRBV2 and TRBJ1-2, reads EPEVTQTPSHQVTQMGQEVILRCVPISNHLYFYWYRQILGQKVEFLVSFYNNEISEKSEIFDDQFSVERPDGSNFTLKIRSTKLEDSAMYFCASSYHHPSSEGYTFGSGTRLTVV.

V usage is TRBV7-2 and J usage is TRBJ1-1; D not certain. Germline-derived CDR1 and CDR2 are SGHTA and FQGNSA. V lost 8 bases and J 5 bases, leaving 15 bases between the germline ends. CDR3 size: 13 residues. CDR3 sequence (DNA): TGTGCCAGCCACATGGCCACGGGGACTGAAGCTTTCTTT. Translated, it gives CASHMATGTEAFF. The full variable domain, in which reference TRBV7-2 and TRBJ1-1 provide the parts outside the CDR3, is GAGVSQSPSNKVTEKGKDVELRCDPISGHTALYWYRQSLGQGLEFLIYFQGNSAPDKSGLPSDRFSAERTGGSVSTLTIQRTQQEDSAVYLCASHMATGTEAFFGQGTRLTVV.

The chain recombines TRBV28 with TRBJ1-6, with 7 bases lining up with TRBD1. The V segment lost 3 bases and the J segment 10 bases; nucleotides outside the gene matches: 6. CDR1 and CDR2 (germline): MDHEN, SYDVKM. The CDR3 covers 14 residues. CDR3 DNA: TGTGCCAGCAGTTTCAAGGGGGCACGGTCACCCCTCCACTTT. Its protein is CASSFKGARSPLHF.

The chain uses TRBV4-1 and TRBJ2-5; no clear D. CDR1 MGHRA and CDR2 YSYEKL come from the germline V gene. The V end lost 1 base, the J end lost 1 base, and 4 bases lay between the germline ends. CDR3 size: 13 residues. CDR3 DNA sequence: TGCGCCAGCAGCCAAGGGCTCCAAGAGACCCAGTACTTC. It encodes CASSQGLQETQYF.

The V call is TRBV15, the J call TRBJ2-5; TRBD1 is a possible D gene (5 bases). CDR3 length: 16 residues. Trimming removed 3 bases from V and 3 bases from J, with 17 bases in between. Germline V lookup: CDR1 LNHNV, CDR2 YYDKDF (reference sequence). The CDR3 is CATSSNGLGAKETQYF. The CDR3 DNA sequence: TGTGCCACCAGCAGTAACGGGCTAGGGGCGAAAGAGACCCAGTACTTC.

The rearrangement joins TRBV30 to TRBJ1-4; D is uncertain. CDR3 length equals 14 residues. Per the germline V gene, CDR1 is GTSNPN and CDR2 is SVGIG (reference sequence). V was pared by 3 bases and J by 3 bases, with 11 bases between. DNA for the CDR3: TGTGCCTGGAGACCGGGCCGGGCTAATGAAAAACTGTTTTTT. Residues: CAWRPGRANEKLFF. Based on the CDR3 plus reference TRBV30 and TRBJ1-4, the full variable domain is SQTIHQWPATLVQPVGSPLSLECTVEGTSNPNLYWYRQAAGRGLQLLFYSVGIGQISSEVPQNLSASRPQDRQFILSSKKLLLSDSGFYLCAWRPGRANEKLFFGSGTQLSVL.

In its sample, this clone was seen once. This chain uses TRBV19 with TRBJ1-5, with D possibly being TRBD1 (6 bases). This CDR3 has 14 residues. The germline V gene has CDR1 LNHDA and CDR2 SQIVND (reference sequence). The germline V and J ends were trimmed by 7 bases and 5 bases, with 15 bases remaining between them. The CDR3 sequence is CASTLGGLDQPQHF. In DNA, the CDR3 is TGTGCCAGTACTTTGGGGGGCCTTGATCAGCCCCAGCATTTT.

This clone is a singleton in its sample. The genes are TRBV28 and TRBJ2-2; the D gene could be TRBD1 or TRBD2 (6 bases each). Germline V gene data show CDR1 as MDHEN and CDR2 as SYDVKM. Trimming left V 5 bases short and J 4 bases short, with 14 bases between. The CDR3 length is 15 residues. The CDR3 DNA is TGTGCCAGCAGTCAACCGGGGGCTATCACCGGGGAGCTGTTTTTT. Its translation is CASSQPGAITGELFF.

J is TRBJ2-2 and V is TRBV6-5; D is possibly TRBD1 (6 bases). The V end lost 5 bases, the J end lost 3 bases, and 10 bases lay between the germline ends. CDR1 is MNHEY and CDR2 is SVGAGI in the germline V gene. The CDR3 totals 14 residues. This CDR3 reads CASSRDIYTGELFF. As DNA, the CDR3 is TGTGCCAGCAGTCGGGACATATACACCGGGGAGCTGTTTTTT.

The chain carries TRBV5-5 and TRBJ1-3; D is undetermined. V lost 0 bases and J lost 0, with 13 bases in between. Germline V gives CDR1 SGHKS, CDR2 YYEKEE (reference sequence). The CDR3 extends over 17 amino acids. The DNA of the CDR3 is TGTGCCAGCAGCTTGGTTCGTGTCAGGAACTCTGGAAACACCATATATTTT. Protein: CASSLVRVRNSGNTIYF. Based on the CDR3 plus reference TRBV5-5 and TRBJ1-3, the full variable domain is DAGVTQSPTHLIKTRGQQVTLRCSPISGHKSVSWYQQVLGQGPQFIFQYYEKEERGRGNFPDRFSARQFPNYSSELNVNALLLGDSALYLCASSLVRVRNSGNTIYFGEGSWLTVV.

The gene calls are TRBV27 and TRBJ2-1; maybe TRBD1 (6 bases). With 5 bases removed from V and 4 bases from J, the gap between germline ends came to 15 bases. Germline-derived CDR1 and CDR2 are MNHEY and SMNVEV (reference sequence). The CDR3 covers 15 residues. The CDR3, as DNA: TGTGCCAGCAGTCCCGAAAGGACAGTGTACAATGAGCAGTTCTTC. It yields the protein CASSPERTVYNEQFF.

Only a few counts were recorded for this clone. The chain uses TRBV11-1 and TRBJ1-6; the match to TRBD1 covers 7 bases. The germline gives CDR1 SGHAT, CDR2 FQDESV (reference sequence). J was trimmed by 5 bases and V by 2 bases; bases with no gene match: 3. The CDR3 runs 15 residues. The CDR3 protein is CASSLMGQNNSPLHF. DNA for the CDR3: TGTGCCAGCAGCTTAATGGGACAGAATAATTCACCCCTCCACTTT. Full variable domain (outside the CDR3, taken from reference TRBV11-1 and TRBJ1-6): EAEVAQSPRYKITEKSQAVAFWCDPISGHATLYWYRQILGQGPELLVQFQDESVVDDSQLPKDRFSAERLKGVDSTLKIQPAELGDSAMYLCASSLMGQNNSPLHFGNGTRLTVT.